Shown below are 27 T cell receptor beta chains from a single sample sequenced in a study of cytomegalovirus exposure and HLA in healthy donors. The PCR employed 60 Vbeta primers together with 13 Jbeta primers. The assay was immunoSEQ multiplex PCR, and TCRdb's table has in-frame clones only and misses some. Of approximately 40,000 clones listed, around three fifths are singletons. The sequencing sample was made of PBMCs. The receptor source for this set is a middle-aged man in good health and CMV-seropositive.

The chain couples TRBV30 to TRBJ2-7; D possibly corresponds to TRBD1 (5 bases). This CDR3 is built from 14 residues. V lost 5 bases to trimming and J lost 9 bases, with 23 bases between them. Germline V gene lookup returns CDR1 GTSNPN and CDR2 SVGIG (reference sequence). The chain's CDR3 is CAWSLGTGQAGQYF. The CDR3 DNA sequence: TGTGCCTGGTCCCTAGGTACAGGCCAAGCAGGGCAGTACTTC.

The J gene is TRBJ2-3, the V gene TRBV7-2; D might be TRBD2 (5 bases). Germline V lookup: CDR1 SGHTA, CDR2 FQGNSA. Trimming removed 6 bases at V and 0 bases at J, with 16 bases between. CDR3 length: 16 amino acids. The CDR3 protein is CASRSPHGISTDTQYF. CDR3 sequence (DNA): TGTGCCAGCAGATCCCCTCACGGGATTAGCACAGATACGCAGTATTTT.

The V gene is TRBV7-9, the J gene TRBJ1-1; D is ambiguous. This CDR3 is built from 13 residues. Germline lookup yields CDR1 SEHNR and CDR2 FQNEAQ (reference sequence). The V gene lost 5 bases and the J gene lost 6 bases, with 13 bases spanning the gap. The CDR3 loop reads CASSQMVRAEAFF. The CDR3 nucleotides read TGTGCCAGCAGCCAGATGGTCCGGGCTGAAGCTTTCTTT.

This chain links TRBV5-1 with TRBJ1-1; D not certain. V was clipped by 1 base and J by 7 bases, with 14 bases between them. The germline CDR1 and CDR2 sequences are SGHRS and YFSETQ. This CDR3 is built from 14 residues. CDR3 in DNA: TGCGCCAGCAGCTTGATAGGCGGAGTTAATGAAGCTTTCTTT. Translation gives CASSLIGGVNEAFF.

The chain employs TRBV4-3 and TRBJ1-1; D remains unclear. Germline CDR1 LGHNA, CDR2 YSLEER. The length of the CDR3 is 13 residues. V was trimmed by 3 bases and J by 3 bases, leaving 8 bases between them. The CDR3 nucleotides are TGCGCCAGCAGCCACCGGAGGGACACTGAAGCTTTCTTT. Its protein is CASSHRRDTEAFF.

This clone was detected once. This chain connects TRBV7-2 to TRBJ1-4, with a possible D match to TRBD1 (5 bases). This CDR3 comprises 13 residues. Germline assignment: CDR1 SGHTA and CDR2 FQGNSA. V lost 3 bases and J lost 7, with 9 bases in between. CDR3 in DNA: TGTGCCAGCAGCTTTAGTACAGGTGAAAAACTGTTTTTT. It is translated as CASSFSTGEKLFF.

This chain links TRBV6-4 with TRBJ2-1; 11 bases match TRBD2. The CDR3 runs to 16 residues. Germline CDR1 MRHNA, CDR2 SNTAGT. V shed 8 bases and J 6 bases; nucleotides not matched to a gene: 12. The CDR3 sequence: CASAPDSGGAINEQFF. The CDR3 region has the DNA TGTGCCAGCGCCCCGGATAGCGGGGGGGCAATCAATGAGCAGTTCTTC.

This clone was picked up a small number of times. V and J are TRBV30 and TRBJ1-3; D might be TRBD1 (6 bases). Per germline, CDR1 GTSNPN and CDR2 SVGIG (reference sequence). The CDR3 consists of 13 residues. The V and J ends lost 5 bases and 4 bases respectively, with 12 bases between them. CDR3 in amino acids: CAWSGGKGNTIYF. Here the CDR3 DNA reads TGTGCCTGGTCGGGGGGCAAAGGAAACACCATATATTTT.

In this sample, this clone turned up a few times. The chain carries TRBV6-5 and TRBJ2-1; a possible D gene is TRBD1 (6 bases). Germline CDR1 is MNHEY and CDR2 is SVGAGI. The CDR3 consists of 15 residues. Trimming left V 5 bases short and J 0 bases short, with 11 bases between. CDR3 loop: CASSLDRNSYNEQFF. The CDR3 bases are TGTGCCAGCAGTCTCGACAGGAACTCCTACAATGAGCAGTTCTTC.

This chain links TRBV6-1 with TRBJ1-1, with 8 bases matching TRBD1. The V gene's germline CDR1 is MNHNS and CDR2 SASEGT. The CDR3 loop spans 15 amino acids. V lost 5 bases and J lost 4; bases outside the gene matches: 9. CDR3 in DNA: TGTGCCAGCAGTCGATTGACAGGGGCGGCCACTGAAGCTTTCTTT. This translates into CASSRLTGAATEAFF.

The chain has TRBV4-2 and TRBJ1-1; the D is unclear. The V end lost 2 bases, the J end lost 6 bases, and 16 bases lay between the germline ends. Germline V gene data show CDR1 as LGHNA and CDR2 as YNFKEQ. The CDR3 length is 15 residues. The CDR3 sequence: CASSQPLYRPPEAFF. CDR3 in DNA: TGTGCCAGCAGCCAACCTCTCTACAGACCACCTGAAGCTTTCTTT.

The chain is built from TRBV23-1 and TRBJ2-5, with 9 bases lining up with TRBD2. TRBV23-1 is an ORF, and what it does is uncertain. J was trimmed by 4 bases and V by 1 base; bases with no gene match: 4. There are 15 residues in the CDR3. The CDR3 region is CASSQCLAGRETQYF. CDR3 sequence (DNA): TGCGCCAGCAGTCAATGTCTAGCGGGGCGAGAGACCCAGTACTTC.

The rearrangement uses TRBV7-3 and TRBJ2-7, with a possible D match to TRBD2 (5 bases). V was pared by 1 base and J by 5 bases, with 12 bases between. The CDR3 covers 14 residues. CDR1 SGHTA and CDR2 FQGTGA come from the germline V gene. The CDR3 DNA is TGTGCCAGCAGCTTAAGGCCCGGGGAGAACGAGCAGTACTTC. Amino acid sequence: CASSLRPGENEQYF.

The rearrangement joins TRBV6-1 to TRBJ2-5; the D gene is possibly TRBD1 (6 bases). Germline CDR1 reads MNHNS; CDR2 reads SASEGT. CDR3 length equals 15 residues. V lost 0 bases and J 5 bases, leaving 13 bases between the germline ends. Here the CDR3 DNA reads TGTGCCAGCAGTGAAGCGCACAGGGTAACGGAGACCCAGTACTTC. Its translation: CASSEAHRVTETQYF.

This clone was counted only a few times. The J gene is TRBJ1-1, the V gene TRBV6-5; D is unclear. CDR3 length: 15 residues. CDR1 is MNHEY, CDR2 SVGAGI, per germline. V was pared by 8 bases and J by 1 base, with 17 bases between. The CDR3 is CASSPNDSGNTEAFF. CDR3 sequence (DNA): TGTGCCAGCTCACCGAACGACTCCGGGAACACTGAAGCTTTCTTT.

This clone was counted between two and nine times. The V and J genes are TRBV5-1 and TRBJ2-7; a possible D gene is TRBD1 (7 bases). The CDR3 covers 16 residues. V was shortened by 3 bases and J by 3 bases, with 19 bases between the two germline ends. Germline V gives CDR1 SGHRS, CDR2 YFSETQ. The CDR3 region has the DNA TGCGCCAGCAGCTCGGGACAGACTAGTGGTTTCTACGAGCAGTACTTC. Translating it yields CASSSGQTSGFYEQYF.

J is TRBJ1-6 and V is TRBV5-6; the match to TRBD1 covers 7 bases. The CDR3 extends over 14 amino acids. Germline-derived CDR1 and CDR2 are SGHDT and YYEEEE. V was clipped by 4 bases and J by 7 bases; unmatched bases: 5. The DNA for the CDR3 is TGTGCCAGCAGCGTGGGACAGTTCAATTCACCCCTCCACTTT. Translated: CASSVGQFNSPLHF. Based on the CDR3 plus reference TRBV5-6 and TRBJ1-6, the full variable domain is DAGVTQSPTHLIKTRGQQVTLRCSPKSGHDTVSWYQQALGQGPQFIFQYYEEEERQRGNFPDRFSGHQFPNYSSELNVNALLLGDSALYLCASSVGQFNSPLHFGNGTRLTVT.

In this sample, this clone turned up a few times. The chain combines TRBV6-1 with TRBJ1-5; D remains ambiguous. Germline-derived CDR1 and CDR2 are MNHNS and SASEGT. The CDR3 runs to 12 residues. V dropped 5 bases and J dropped 9 bases, with 11 bases sitting between them. The CDR3 region is CASSPLPGPQHF. The CDR3 nucleotides read TGTGCCAGCAGTCCGTTGCCCGGGCCCCAGCATTTT.

The chain couples TRBV25-1 to TRBJ2-3, with 11 positions matching TRBD2. Germline CDR1 reads MGHDK; CDR2 reads SYGVNS. The CDR3 is 17 residues long. Trimming took 6 bases from V and 5 from J; bases not matched to a gene: 13. The CDR3 spells CASSGGFFSGGGDTQYF. The CDR3 region has the DNA TGTGCCAGCAGCGGAGGGTTTTTTAGCGGGGGGGGAGATACGCAGTATTTT. The variable domain in full, with the rest retrieved from reference TRBV25-1 and TRBJ2-3, is EADIYQTPRYLVIGTGKKITLECSQTMGHDKMYWYQQDPGMELHLIHYSYGVNSTEKGDLSSESTVSRIRTEHFPLTLESARPSHTSQYLCASSGGFFSGGGDTQYFGPGTRLTVL.

The V and J genes are TRBV7-9 and TRBJ2-7, with D tentatively TRBD1 (6 bases). Trimming removed 6 bases at V and 2 bases at J, with 14 bases between. Germline V gene data show CDR1 as SEHNR and CDR2 as FQNEAQ (reference sequence). The length of the CDR3 is 14 residues. The CDR3: CASRTGTRPYEQYF. CDR3 nucleotide sequence: TGTGCCAGCAGGACCGGGACAAGACCCTACGAGCAGTACTTC.

The V and J genes are TRBV10-3 and TRBJ1-2, with TRBD1 matching over 9 bases. V gave up 3 bases and J gave up 6 bases; unmatched junction bases: 5. The CDR3 sequence is 14 residues long. Germline loops: CDR1 ENHRY, CDR2 SYGVKD. This CDR3 reads CAISDSTGGDGYTF. CDR3 DNA sequence: TGTGCCATCAGTGACTCGACAGGGGGAGATGGCTACACCTTC.

The genes are TRBV15 and TRBJ1-1; maybe TRBD1 (5 bases). From germline, CDR1 is LNHNV and CDR2 YYDKDF (reference sequence). The CDR3 length is 15 residues. Trimming cost V 0 bases and J 1 base, with 9 bases left between them. The CDR3, as DNA: TGTGCCACCAGCAGAGATAGGGGCCGGAACACTGAAGCTTTCTTT. This encodes CATSRDRGRNTEAFF.

The rearrangement uses TRBV7-2 and TRBJ1-2; D gene uncertain. The CDR3 length is 12 residues. The germline CDR1 and CDR2 sequences are SGHTA and FQGNSA. Trimming left V 2 bases short and J 5 bases short, with 6 bases between. CDR3 amino acids: CASSLREYGYTF. CDR3 DNA sequence: TGTGCCAGCAGCTTACGGGAATATGGCTACACCTTC.

The V call is TRBV29-1, the J call TRBJ2-1, with D possibly being TRBD1 (6 bases). Germline V gives CDR1 SQVTM, CDR2 ANQGSEA. V lost 6 bases and J 1 base, leaving 13 bases between the germline ends. The CDR3 has 14 amino acids. The chain's CDR3 is CSVLQGRSYNEQFF. The CDR3 bases are TGCAGCGTCCTACAGGGACGTTCCTACAATGAGCAGTTCTTC.

The J gene is TRBJ2-3, the V gene TRBV30, with 8 positions matching TRBD2. CDR3 length: 16 amino acids. Germline-derived CDR1 and CDR2 are GTSNPN and SVGIG (reference sequence). The V gene end was trimmed by 4 bases and the J gene end by 2 bases; junction bases not matched to a gene: 11. The CDR3 protein is CAWNKGAGAYTDTQYF. The CDR3 nucleotides are TGTGCCTGGAACAAAGGAGCGGGGGCCTACACAGATACGCAGTATTTT.

This clone showed up just a few times. The chain joins TRBV5-1 to TRBJ2-5, with D perhaps TRBD1 (6 bases). The CDR3 loop spans 15 amino acids. The germline gives CDR1 SGHRS, CDR2 YFSETQ. V dropped 0 bases and J dropped 3 bases, with 12 bases sitting between them. The CDR3 DNA follows: TGCGCCAGCAGCTTGGGGCAGGGGCAGAAAGAGACCCAGTACTTC. Residues: CASSLGQGQKETQYF.

This clone was seen only a few times. One end of the junction is discordant with germline, which a read error may explain. The rearrangement links TRBV5-6 to TRBJ1-5; 9 bases agree with TRBD1. Per germline, CDR1 SGHDT and CDR2 YYEEEE. The CDR3 has 14 amino acids. The CDR3 here is CASSAGTGNRPQHF. The CDR3, as DNA: TGTGCCAGCAGCGCCGGGACAGGGAATCGGCCCCAGCATTTT.